A selection of T cell receptor beta chains follows, all from one sample in a study of cytomegalovirus exposure and HLA in healthy donors. Here immunoSEQ multiplex PCR was the method, and the copy in TCRdb shows in-frame clones only, minus some. The sample lists 110,000 or so clones, roughly 83% occurring once. Sequencing was carried out using PBMCs. All receptors come from a man younger than 30 in good health and CMV-seronegative. CDR3s include the opening cysteine and the closing phenylalanine or tryptophan. Each record gives: V gene, J gene, clone size, D gene, CDR3 DNA, CDR3 protein. A D gene is named only where the DNA matches it firmly. Expanded clones get a size class; other rows say once, few or many, or leave the size out.

TRBV5-1	TRBJ1-2	once	.	TGCGCCAGCGGATCGGAGTTTGGCTATGGCTATACCTTC	CASGSEFGYGYTF
TRBV25-1	TRBJ2-3	once	TRBD1	TGTGCCAGCACCAGGACAGGGAAATCGCCCAGTTTACCAGATACGCAGTATTTT	CASTRTGKSPSLPDTQYF
TRBV30	TRBJ1-5	.	TRBD1	TGTGCCTGGAGCCCAGTCGGACAGGGGGAGGCTCAGCCCCAGCATTTT	CAWSPVGQGEAQPQHF
TRBV27	TRBJ1-1	.	.	TGTGCCAGCAGTTTATCGAGGGCAGGGGCGTATGCTGAAGCTTTCTTT	CASSLSRAGAYAEAFF
TRBV5-5	TRBJ1-4	.	.	TGTGCCAGCAGCTTGGTTGGGCAGGGCCGGGAAAAACTGTTTTTT	CASSLVGQGREKLFF
TRBV6-1	TRBJ1-2	.	.	TGTGCCAGCAGTGACAGTTACTATGGCTACACCTTC	CASSDSYYGYTF
TRBV19	TRBJ1-4	.	TRBD1	TGTGCCACCGGGGGACAGCCTAATGAAAAACTGTTTTTT	CATGGQPNEKLFF
TRBV6-1	TRBJ2-3	.	TRBD1	TGTGCCAGCAGTGAACAACAGGGGAGCGGTACGCAGTATTTT	CASSEQQGSGTQYF
TRBV21-1	TRBJ2-7	once	.	TGTGCCAGCAGCAAAGGGGACAGGGGCCCCCCCCTCGAGCAGTACTTC	CASSKGDRGPPLEQYF
TRBV19	TRBJ1-4	.	TRBD1	TGTGCCAGTAGTCTCAGGGGGCAAACTAATGAAAAACTGTTTTTT	CASSLRGQTNEKLFF
TRBV7-9	TRBJ1-1	.	TRBD1	TGTGCCAGCAGCACAGGGGCGGGGATGAACACTGAAGCTTTCTTT	CASSTGAGMNTEAFF
TRBV10-1	TRBJ2-2	.	TRBD1	TGCGCCAGCAGGGGACAGGCCGGGGAGCTGTTTTTT	CASRGQAGELFF
TRBV13	TRBJ2-5	.	.	TGTGCCAGCAGCAAATGGGGGGAGGAGACCCAGTACTTC	CASSKWGEETQYF
TRBV6-5	TRBJ1-4	.	.	TGTGCCAGCAGTTACTCGATCGGGTTCGGCGAAAAACTGTTTTTT	CASSYSIGFGEKLFF
TRBV19	TRBJ1-2	.	TRBD1	TGTGCCAGTAGTCAGACAGGGGCAGGAGGCTACACCTTC	CASSQTGAGGYTF
TRBV18	TRBJ1-2	.	TRBD1	TGTGCCAGCTCACCAAAAACCGGGACAGGGGCCTTCAAGGGCTATGGCTACACCTTC	CASSPKTGTGAFKGYGYTF
TRBV7-9	TRBJ1-2	.	.	TGTGCCAGCAGCTTAGAATACTCTGGCTACACCTTC	CASSLEYSGYTF
TRBV6-1	TRBJ2-3	.	TRBD1	TGTGCCAGCAGTGCCCAGGGGGCGCGGGATACGCAGTATTTT	CASSAQGARDTQYF
TRBV19	TRBJ1-2	.	.	TGTGCCAGTAGTATGCGCGGGTCTTCCTTCCCCGGTGTGAATGGCTACACCTTC	CASSMRGSSFPGVNGYTF
TRBV5-1	TRBJ2-5	few	.	TGCGCCAGCAGCGTAATCCAAGAGACCCAGTACTTC	CASSVIQETQYF
TRBV30	TRBJ2-1	.	TRBD1	TGTGCCTGGACAGGGGGCGCTTACAATGAGCAGTTCTTC	CAWTGGAYNEQFF
TRBV6-5	TRBJ1-4	few	TRBD1	TGTGCCAGCCGGGACAGCAATAATGAAAAACTGTTTTTT	CASRDSNNEKLFF
TRBV29-1	TRBJ2-7	.	.	TGCAGCGCCGAAGGGGCGCGCAACTACGAGCAGTACTTC	CSAEGARNYEQYF
TRBV11-2	TRBJ2-7	.	.	TGTGCCAGCACGAACAGGGTTCGATCCGAGCAGTACTTC	CASTNRVRSEQYF
TRBV2	TRBJ1-2	.	.	TGTGCCAGCAGTGACAGGGTCGACTATGGCTACACCTTC	CASSDRVDYGYTF
TRBV9	TRBJ2-2	.	TRBD1	TGTGCCAGCAGCCTCGACAGGGGGCGCGTCGGGGAGCTGTTTTTT	CASSLDRGRVGELFF
TRBV29-1	TRBJ1-1	.	TRBD1	TGCAGCGTTGACAGGGGGCCGATTGAAGCTTTCTTT	CSVDRGPIEAFF
TRBV5-1	TRBJ2-1	.	TRBD2	TGCGCCAGCAACCCTCACGGGGGGGGTCTCGGGAATGAGCAGTTCTTC	CASNPHGGGLGNEQFF
TRBV6-5	TRBJ1-4	.	TRBD1	TGTGCCAGCAGGGGGACAGGGTATGAAAAACTGTTTTTT	CASRGTGYEKLFF